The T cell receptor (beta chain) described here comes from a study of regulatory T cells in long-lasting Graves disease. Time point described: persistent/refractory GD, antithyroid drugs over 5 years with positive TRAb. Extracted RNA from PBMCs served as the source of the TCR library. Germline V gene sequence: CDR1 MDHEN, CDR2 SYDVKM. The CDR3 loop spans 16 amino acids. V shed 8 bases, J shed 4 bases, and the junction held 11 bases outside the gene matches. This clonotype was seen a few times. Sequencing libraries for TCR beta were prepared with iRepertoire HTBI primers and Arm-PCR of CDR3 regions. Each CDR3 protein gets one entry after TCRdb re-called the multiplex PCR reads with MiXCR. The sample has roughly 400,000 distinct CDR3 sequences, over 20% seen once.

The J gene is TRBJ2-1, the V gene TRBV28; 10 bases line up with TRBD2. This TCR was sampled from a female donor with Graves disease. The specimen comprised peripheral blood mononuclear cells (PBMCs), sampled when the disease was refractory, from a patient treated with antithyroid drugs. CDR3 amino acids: CASATAGTSVYNEQFF. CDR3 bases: TGTGCCAGCGCAACCGCAGGGACTAGCGTGTACAATGAGCAGTTCTTC.